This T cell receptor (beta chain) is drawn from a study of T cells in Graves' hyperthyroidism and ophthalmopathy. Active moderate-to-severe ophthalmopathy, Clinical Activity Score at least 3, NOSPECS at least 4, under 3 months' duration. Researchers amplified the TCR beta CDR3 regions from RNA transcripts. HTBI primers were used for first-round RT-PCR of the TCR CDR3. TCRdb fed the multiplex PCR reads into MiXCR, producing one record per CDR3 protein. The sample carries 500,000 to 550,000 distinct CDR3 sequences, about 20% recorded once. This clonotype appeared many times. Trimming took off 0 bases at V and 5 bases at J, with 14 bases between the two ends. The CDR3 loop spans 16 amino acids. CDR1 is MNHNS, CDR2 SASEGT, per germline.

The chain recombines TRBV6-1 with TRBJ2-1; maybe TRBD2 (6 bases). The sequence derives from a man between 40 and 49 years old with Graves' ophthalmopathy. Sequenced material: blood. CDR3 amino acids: CASSEAAGLSNNEQFF. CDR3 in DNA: TGTGCCAGCAGTGAAGCGGCGGGACTCTCGAACAATGAGCAGTTCTTC.